These 22 T cell receptor beta chains came from one sample sequenced in a study of molecular identifiers for immune sequencing clone quantification listed by TCRdb under 2018. Receptor libraries were prepared by PCR. Data came from an Illumina HiSeq 4000. The public reads were reanalyzed by TCRdb: fastp trimming at Q25, MiXCR alignment, in-frame beta chains only. Each CDR3 protein gets just one entry, which takes the most common genes and DNA from the rows behind it. The sample table shows about 640,000 distinct CDR3 sequences, and approximately 20% are seen once. The top ten constitute around 0.86% of the sample. What was sequenced was naive CD8+ T cells from blood, with Jurkat cell RNA spiked in. The meaning of the sample's cell subset or site label: FACS-sorted CD8+CD4-CCR7+CD45RA+ naive T cells. These receptors all stem from a human donor in good health. Some libraries in this study had Jurkat cell RNA spiked in.

With respect to this clonotype: A much larger clone differs by one base, so this may be a read error. The rearrangement uses TRBV27 and TRBJ1-1; D may be TRBD1 (5 bases). This CDR3 has 12 residues. CDR1 is MNHEY, CDR2 SMNVEV, per germline (reference sequence). The CDR3 DNA follows: TGTGCCAGCGGGACCATGAACACTGGAGCTTTCTTT. Translated: CASGTMNTGAFF.

At least ten counts were recorded for this clonotype. J is TRBJ1-4 and V is TRBV7-8, with TRBD1 identical over 7 bases. The CDR3 is made up of 19 amino acids. V lost 4 bases to trimming and J lost 8 bases; unmatched junction nucleotides: 22. The germline CDR1 and CDR2 sequences are SGHVS and FQNEAQ. The CDR3 reads CASSYTWGARQGENEKLFF. In nucleotides, the CDR3 is TGTGCCAGCAGCTATACTTGGGGAGCGAGACAGGGCGAGAACGAAAAACTGTTTTTT.

In the case of this clonotype: A much larger clone lies one base from this, so it may be a read error. The rearrangement links TRBV11-2 to TRBJ1-2, with unresolved D. The germline gives CDR1 SGHAT, CDR2 FQNNGV. This CDR3 comprises 12 residues. Deletions cut 1 base from V and 7 bases from J, with 7 bases between. The CDR3 loop is CASSLGVPGYTF. CDR3 coding DNA: TGTGCCAGCAGCTTAGGCGTACCTGGCTACACCTTC.

The table lists this clonotype with a few counts. V gene TRBV28 combines with J gene TRBJ1-1; tentative D call: TRBD1 (5 bases). Germline CDR1 reads MDHEN; CDR2 reads SYDVKM. CDR3 length equals 14 residues. The germline V and J ends were trimmed by 3 bases and 4 bases, with 12 bases remaining between them. CDR3 sequence reads: CASSLRGLGTEAFF. CDR3 DNA sequence: TGTGCCAGCAGTTTGAGGGGATTGGGCACTGAAGCTTTCTTT.

The sample holds one count of this clonotype. J is TRBJ1-6 and V is TRBV27; possible D gene TRBD1, 5 bases. Trimming left V 3 bases short and J 11 bases short, with 8 bases between. The CDR3 is made up of 12 amino acids. Germline V gene lookup returns CDR1 MNHEY and CDR2 SMNVEV (reference sequence). The CDR3 coding sequence is TGTGCCAGCAGTTTTGGGGCCACACCCCTCCACTTT. Translating gives CASSFGATPLHF.

V and J are TRBV18 and TRBJ2-7; D ambiguous. The germline CDR1 and CDR2 sequences are KGHSH and LQKENI. The CDR3 length is 17 residues. The V gene lost 2 bases and the J gene lost 7 bases, with 24 bases spanning the gap. The CDR3 DNA is TGTGCCAGCTCACCAACTCCGACAATGCTATATCATGGGGAGCAGTACTTC. Its protein is CASSPTPTMLYHGEQYF.

This clonotype was counted a few times. The CDR3 is CASLSGVSYEQYF. The CDR3 nucleotides are TGTGCCAGCCTGTCCGGGGTTTCCTACGAGCAGTACTTC. The chain recombines TRBV28 with TRBJ2-7, with a weak D call TRBD2 (5 bases). Trimming stripped 8 bases from V and 1 base from J, with 12 bases between. The CDR3 consists of 13 residues. Germline CDR1 is MDHEN and CDR2 is SYDVKM.

This chain joins TRBV27 and TRBJ2-7; D gene unclear. Germline V gene lookup returns CDR1 MNHEY and CDR2 SMNVEV (reference sequence). Trimming removed 3 bases from V and 6 bases from J, with 9 bases in between. The CDR3 consists of 12 residues. Here the CDR3 reads CASSFLGFEQYF. CDR3 DNA: TGTGCCAGCAGTTTCTTGGGTTTCGAGCAGTACTTC.

This clonotype was observed many times. The gene calls are TRBV25-1 and TRBJ1-6, with D unresolved. The CDR3 is made up of 17 amino acids. V lost 6 bases and J 0 bases, leaving 15 bases between the germline ends. Germline CDR1 and CDR2: MGHDK and SYGVNS. The chain's CDR3 is CASSWETLSSYNSPLHF. The CDR3 coding sequence is TGTGCCAGCAGCTGGGAGACTTTAAGCTCCTATAATTCACCCCTCCACTTT.

This clonotype was recorded at least ten times. The rearrangement joins TRBV6-6 to TRBJ1-5; 7 positions match TRBD1. The V gene end was trimmed by 6 bases and the J gene end by 6 bases; junction bases not matched to a gene: 11. The germline V gene encodes CDR1 MNHNY and CDR2 SVGAGI (reference sequence). This CDR3 has 15 amino acids. CDR3 loop: CASSPDREGSQPQHF. CDR3 bases: TGTGCCAGCAGCCCCGACAGGGAAGGTAGTCAGCCCCAGCATTTT.

This clonotype was observed at least ten times. The chain recombines TRBV10-3 with TRBJ2-4, with D possibly TRBD2 on 5 matching bases. Looked up from germline, CDR1 is ENHRY and CDR2 is SYGVKD. The CDR3 sequence is 15 residues long. V lost 2 bases to trimming and J lost 3 bases, with 11 bases between them. The CDR3 region is CAISEGEIDKNIQYF. CDR3 in DNA: TGTGCCATCAGTGAGGGGGAGATCGACAAAAACATTCAGTACTTC.

This clonotype has ten or more counts. This sequence joins TRBV4-1 and TRBJ2-7, with D hard to call. The CDR3 contains 14 residues. V was clipped by 0 bases and J by 5 bases, with 11 bases between them. Germline assignment: CDR1 MGHRA and CDR2 YSYEKL. Here the CDR3 DNA reads TGCGCCAGCAGCCAAGACGGGTCCGAAGACGAGCAGTACTTC. Encoded protein: CASSQDGSEDEQYF.

This clonotype has a count of ten or more. This rearrangement joins TRBV20-1 to TRBJ2-7, with TRBD2 as a possible D gene (6 bases). Trimming left V 3 bases short and J 0 bases short, with 15 bases between. CDR1 and CDR2 (germline): DFQATT, SNEGSKA (reference sequence). This CDR3 has 15 amino acids. CDR3: CSARGTGRGSYEQYF. The CDR3 DNA is TGCAGTGCTAGGGGTACGGGGCGGGGCTCCTACGAGCAGTACTTC.

The chain employs TRBV28 and TRBJ2-3; TRBD2 agrees at 7 bases. Germline CDR1 reads MDHEN; CDR2 reads SYDVKM. This CDR3 is 16 amino acids long. V was clipped by 2 bases and J by 5 bases; unmatched bases: 10. The CDR3 protein is CASSLRASGDKDTQYF. CDR3 in DNA: TGTGCCAGCAGTTTAAGGGCTAGCGGCGATAAAGATACGCAGTATTTT.

Worth noting for this clonotype: A much larger clone sits a single nucleotide away, making a read error possible. A read error is likely, as this CDR3 ends without the conserved phenylalanine or tryptophan. The chain is built from TRBV5-1 and TRBJ1-1, with D possibly being TRBD1 (5 bases). V gave up 2 bases and J gave up 0 bases, with 11 bases separating them. The CDR3 sequence is 15 residues long. The germline V gene encodes CDR1 SGHRS and CDR2 YFSETQ. As DNA, the CDR3 is TGCGCCAGCAGCTTTACACAGGCATTGAACACTGAAGCTTTCCTT. Its protein is CASSFTQALNTEAFL.

This sequence joins TRBV20-1 and TRBJ2-4; 9 bases agree with TRBD1. CDR3 length: 14 residues. In germline, CDR1 is DFQATT, CDR2 SNEGSKA (reference sequence). V trimming: 0 bases; J trimming: 5 bases; junction bases outside the gene matches: 2. DNA of the CDR3: TGCAGTGCTAGAGATACAGGGGGCCAAAACATTCAGTACTTC. Amino acids: CSARDTGGQNIQYF.

A note on this clonotype: A much larger clonotype is one base distant, so this may be a read error. The chain links TRBV7-6 to TRBJ2-1; 10 bases fit TRBD2. The CDR3 sequence is 17 residues long. The V segment lost 5 bases and the J segment 9 bases; nucleotides outside the gene matches: 16. Germline CDR1 and CDR2: SGHVS and FNYEAQ. The CDR3 loop is CASSANTGTSDRTEQFF. CDR3 nucleotides: TGTGCCAGCAGCGCCAACACCGGGACTAGCGATCGTACTGAGCAGTTCTTC. The variable domain in full, completed from reference TRBV7-6 and TRBJ2-1, reads GAGVSQSPRYKVTKRGQDVALRCDPISGHVSLYWYRQALGQGPEFLTYFNYEAQQDKSGLPNDRFSAERPEGSISTLTIQRTEQRDSAMYRCASSANTGTSDRTEQFFGPGTRLTVL.

This clonotype has a count of ten or more. The J gene is TRBJ2-3, the V gene TRBV6-5, with 9 bases identical to TRBD2. Unmatched junction bases numbered 6, after V lost 1 base and J lost 4 bases. CDR1 is MNHEY and CDR2 is SVGAGI in the germline V gene. The CDR3 sequence is 16 residues long. CDR3 protein: CASSYLAGGRADTQYF. CDR3 DNA: TGTGCCAGCAGTTACTTGGCGGGGGGGCGGGCAGATACGCAGTATTTT.

For this clonotype: A much larger clone differs by one base, so this may be a read error. V usage is TRBV13 and J usage is TRBJ2-1, with 9 bases fitting TRBD1. From germline, CDR1 is PRHDT and CDR2 FYEKMQ (reference sequence). CDR3 length: 16 amino acids. CDR3 nucleotide sequence: TGTGCCAGCTGCTTCGGACAGGGGTATATCTACAATGAGCAGTTCTTC. Amino acid sequence: CASCFGQGYIYNEQFF. The full variable domain, in which reference TRBV13 and TRBJ2-1 provide the parts outside the CDR3, is AAGVIQSPRHLIKEKRETATLKCYPIPRHDTVYWYQQGPGQDPQFLISFYEKMQSDKGSIPDRFSAQQFSDYHSELNMSSLELGDSALYFCASCFGQGYIYNEQFFGPGTRLTVL.

A remark on this clonotype: This may come from a read error, since a much larger clone is one base off. The chain combines TRBV12-3 or TRBV12-4 with TRBJ2-5; the D is unclear. The CDR3 totals 14 residues. CDR3 DNA sequence: TGTGCCAACAGTTTTGTGTCTCCACAAGAGACCCAGTACTTC. It is translated as CANSFVSPQETQYF.

There are a few counts of this clonotype. The J gene is TRBJ2-3, the V gene TRBV7-3, with D unresolved. The V gene's germline CDR1 is SGHTA and CDR2 FQGTGA. V lost 5 bases and J 2 bases, leaving 11 bases between the germline ends. The CDR3 is 14 amino acids. The CDR3 spells CASSTNTNTDTQYF. Written as DNA, the CDR3 is TGTGCCAGCAGCACAAACACAAACACAGATACGCAGTATTTT.

Many counts were recorded for this clonotype. The rearrangement uses TRBV20-1 and TRBJ2-7; TRBD1 agrees at 10 bases. Germline loops: CDR1 DFQATT, CDR2 SNEGSKA (reference sequence). The CDR3 runs 16 residues. Trimming removed 0 bases from V and 3 bases from J; junction bases left unmatched: 8. In DNA form, the CDR3 reads TGCAGTGCTAGAGATTTGCCGACAGGGGGCGACTACGAGCAGTACTTC. It is translated as CSARDLPTGGDYEQYF.